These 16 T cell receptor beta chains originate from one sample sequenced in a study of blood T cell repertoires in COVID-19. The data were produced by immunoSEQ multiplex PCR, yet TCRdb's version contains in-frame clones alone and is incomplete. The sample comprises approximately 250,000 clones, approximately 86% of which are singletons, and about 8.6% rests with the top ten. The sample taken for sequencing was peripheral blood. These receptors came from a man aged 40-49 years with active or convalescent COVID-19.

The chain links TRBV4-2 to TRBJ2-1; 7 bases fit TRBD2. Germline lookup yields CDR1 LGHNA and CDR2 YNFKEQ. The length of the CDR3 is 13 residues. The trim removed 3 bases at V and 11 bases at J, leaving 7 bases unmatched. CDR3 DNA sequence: TGTGCCAGCAGCCAGGAGGCTAGCGGAAAGCAGTTCTTC. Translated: CASSQEASGKQFF.

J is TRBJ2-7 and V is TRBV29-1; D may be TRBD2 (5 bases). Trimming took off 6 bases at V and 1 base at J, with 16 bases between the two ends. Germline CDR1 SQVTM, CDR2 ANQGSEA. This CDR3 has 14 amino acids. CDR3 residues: CSVTTPGNSYEQYF. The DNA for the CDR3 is TGCAGCGTCACAACTCCGGGAAATTCCTACGAGCAGTACTTC.

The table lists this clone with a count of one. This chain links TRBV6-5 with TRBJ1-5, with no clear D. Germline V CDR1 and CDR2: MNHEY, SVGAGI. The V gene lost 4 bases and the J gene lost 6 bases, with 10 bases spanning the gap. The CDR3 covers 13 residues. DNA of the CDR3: TGTGCCAGCAGTTCCCGGGTTGGTCAGCCCCAGCATTTT. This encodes CASSSRVGQPQHF.

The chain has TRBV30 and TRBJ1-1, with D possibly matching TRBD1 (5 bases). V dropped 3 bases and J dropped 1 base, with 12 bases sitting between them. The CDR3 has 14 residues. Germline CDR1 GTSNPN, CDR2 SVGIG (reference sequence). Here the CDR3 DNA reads TGTGCCTGGAGCGTCGGGGGTGCGAACACTGAAGCTTTCTTT. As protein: CAWSVGGANTEAFF. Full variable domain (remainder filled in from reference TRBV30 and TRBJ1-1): SQTIHQWPATLVQPVGSPLSLECTVEGTSNPNLYWYRQAAGRGLQLLFYSVGIGQISSEVPQNLSASRPQDRQFILSSKKLLLSDSGFYLCAWSVGGANTEAFFGQGTRLTVV.

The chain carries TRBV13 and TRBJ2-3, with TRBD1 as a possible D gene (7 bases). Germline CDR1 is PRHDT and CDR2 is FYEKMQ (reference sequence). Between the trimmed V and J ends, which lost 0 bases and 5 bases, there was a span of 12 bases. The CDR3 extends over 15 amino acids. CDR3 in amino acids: CASSLGAGGGDTQYF. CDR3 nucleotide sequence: TGTGCCAGCAGCTTAGGGGCAGGGGGAGGAGATACGCAGTATTTT.

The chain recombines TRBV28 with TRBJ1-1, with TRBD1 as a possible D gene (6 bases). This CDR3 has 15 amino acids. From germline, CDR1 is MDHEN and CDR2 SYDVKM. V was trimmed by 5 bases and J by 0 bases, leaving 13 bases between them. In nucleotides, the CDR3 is TGTGCCAGCAGTCCAGACAGGAGACTGAACACTGAAGCTTTCTTT. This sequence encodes CASSPDRRLNTEAFF.

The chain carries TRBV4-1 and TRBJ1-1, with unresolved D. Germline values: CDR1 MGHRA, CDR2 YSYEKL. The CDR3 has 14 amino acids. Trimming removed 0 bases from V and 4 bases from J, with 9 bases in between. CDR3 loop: CASSQDRVVTEAFF. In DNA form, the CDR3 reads TGCGCCAGCAGCCAAGATCGGGTAGTCACTGAAGCTTTCTTT.

CDR3 residues: CASSERNAYEQYF. CDR3 bases: TGTGCCAGCAGTGAGCGGAACGCCTACGAGCAGTACTTC. The chain joins TRBV6-1 to TRBJ2-7, with D unresolved. The CDR3 is 13 amino acids. The V and J ends lost 3 bases and 2 bases respectively, with 8 bases between them. The germline V gene encodes CDR1 MNHNS and CDR2 SASEGT.

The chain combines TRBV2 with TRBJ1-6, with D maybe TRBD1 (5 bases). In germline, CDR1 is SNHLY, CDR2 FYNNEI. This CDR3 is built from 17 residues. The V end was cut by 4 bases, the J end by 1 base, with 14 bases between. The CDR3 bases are TGTGCCAGCAGTGGGAGAACAGGTCGATCCTATAATTCACCCCTCCACTTT. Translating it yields CASSGRTGRSYNSPLHF.

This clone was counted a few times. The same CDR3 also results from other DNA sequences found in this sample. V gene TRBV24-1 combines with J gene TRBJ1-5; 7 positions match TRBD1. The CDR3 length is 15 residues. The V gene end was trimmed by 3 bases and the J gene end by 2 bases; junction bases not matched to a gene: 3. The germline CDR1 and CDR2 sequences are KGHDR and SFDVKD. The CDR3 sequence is CATSDPTGGNQPQHF. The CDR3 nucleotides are TGTGCCACCAGTGATCCAACAGGGGGCAATCAGCCCCAGCATTTT.

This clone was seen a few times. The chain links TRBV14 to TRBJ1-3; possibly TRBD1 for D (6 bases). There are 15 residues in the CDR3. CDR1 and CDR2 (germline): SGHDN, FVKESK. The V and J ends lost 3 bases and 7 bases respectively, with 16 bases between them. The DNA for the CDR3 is TGTGCCAGCAGCCAGTGGACAGCCCGAGGGAACACCATATATTTT. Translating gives CASSQWTARGNTIYF.

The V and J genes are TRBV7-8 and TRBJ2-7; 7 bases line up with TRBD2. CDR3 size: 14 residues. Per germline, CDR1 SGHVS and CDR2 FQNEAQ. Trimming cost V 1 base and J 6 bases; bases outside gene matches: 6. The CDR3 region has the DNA TGTGCCAGCAGCTTAGAAGCGGGACTGCGCGAGCAGTACTTC. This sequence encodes CASSLEAGLREQYF.

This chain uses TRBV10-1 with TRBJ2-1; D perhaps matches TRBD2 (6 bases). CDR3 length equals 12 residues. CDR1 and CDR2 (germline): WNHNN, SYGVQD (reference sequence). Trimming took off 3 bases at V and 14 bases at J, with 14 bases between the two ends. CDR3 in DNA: TGCGCCAGCAGTGACTATAGCGGCTTGAAGTTCTTC. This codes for CASSDYSGLKFF.

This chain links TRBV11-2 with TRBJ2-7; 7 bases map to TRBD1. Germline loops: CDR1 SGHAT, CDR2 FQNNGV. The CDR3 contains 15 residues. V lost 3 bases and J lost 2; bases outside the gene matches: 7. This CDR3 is CASSLGTVGPYEQYF. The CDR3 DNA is TGTGCCAGCAGCTTGGGGACAGTGGGTCCCTACGAGCAGTACTTC.

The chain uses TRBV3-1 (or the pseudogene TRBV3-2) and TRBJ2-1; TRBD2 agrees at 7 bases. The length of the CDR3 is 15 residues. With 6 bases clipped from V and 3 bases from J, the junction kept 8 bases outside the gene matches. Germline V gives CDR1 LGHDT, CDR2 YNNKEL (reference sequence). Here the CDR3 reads CASSNGTNIYNEQFF. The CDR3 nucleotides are TGTGCCAGCAGTAACGGGACTAATATCTACAATGAGCAGTTCTTC.

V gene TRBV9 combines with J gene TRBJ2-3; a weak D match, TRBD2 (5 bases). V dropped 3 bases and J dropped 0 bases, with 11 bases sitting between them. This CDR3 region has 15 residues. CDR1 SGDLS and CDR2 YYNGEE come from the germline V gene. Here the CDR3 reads CASSALASSTDTQYF. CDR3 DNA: TGTGCCAGCAGCGCCTTAGCGTCCAGCACAGATACGCAGTATTTT.